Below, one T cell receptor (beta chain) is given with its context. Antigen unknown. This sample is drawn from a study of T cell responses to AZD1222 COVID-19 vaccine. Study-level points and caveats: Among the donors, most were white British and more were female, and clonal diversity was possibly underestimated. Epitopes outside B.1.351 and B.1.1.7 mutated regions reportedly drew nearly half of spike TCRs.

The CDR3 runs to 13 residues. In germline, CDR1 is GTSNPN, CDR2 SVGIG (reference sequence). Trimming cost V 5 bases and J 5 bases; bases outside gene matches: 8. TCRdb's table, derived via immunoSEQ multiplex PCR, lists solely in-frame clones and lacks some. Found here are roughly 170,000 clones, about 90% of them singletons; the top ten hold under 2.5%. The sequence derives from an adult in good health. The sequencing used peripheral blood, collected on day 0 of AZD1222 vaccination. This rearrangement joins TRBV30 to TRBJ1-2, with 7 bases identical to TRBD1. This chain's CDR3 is CAWGDRSSYGYTF. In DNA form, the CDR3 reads TGTGCCTGGGGGGACAGAAGTTCTTATGGCTACACCTTC.